This T cell receptor beta chain comes out of a study of T cells expressing NK-cell markers. Overall study results and limits: The leading position in the CD3+CD56-NKG2C+ fraction of several donors also went to these clonotypes.

Per the germline V gene, CDR1 is MGHRA and CDR2 is YSYEKL. CDR3 length: 16 residues. A remark on this clonotype: Antigen: not known.

One entry per CDR3 protein, without DNA, is what TCRdb gives after re-calling the 5' RACE reads. This listing includes some 440,000 distinct CDR3 sequences. The clonotype originates from a woman aged 45-60 years in good health. What was sequenced was blood T cells: a sorted CD56 or NKG2C T cell subset, CD4+ or CD8+ T cells, or bulk PBMC T cells (not recorded which). The chain is built from TRBV4-1 and TRBJ2-2; TCRdb's D gene call, TRBD2, goes unchecked for lack of DNA. The CDR3 sequence is CASSQTSGRNTGELFF.